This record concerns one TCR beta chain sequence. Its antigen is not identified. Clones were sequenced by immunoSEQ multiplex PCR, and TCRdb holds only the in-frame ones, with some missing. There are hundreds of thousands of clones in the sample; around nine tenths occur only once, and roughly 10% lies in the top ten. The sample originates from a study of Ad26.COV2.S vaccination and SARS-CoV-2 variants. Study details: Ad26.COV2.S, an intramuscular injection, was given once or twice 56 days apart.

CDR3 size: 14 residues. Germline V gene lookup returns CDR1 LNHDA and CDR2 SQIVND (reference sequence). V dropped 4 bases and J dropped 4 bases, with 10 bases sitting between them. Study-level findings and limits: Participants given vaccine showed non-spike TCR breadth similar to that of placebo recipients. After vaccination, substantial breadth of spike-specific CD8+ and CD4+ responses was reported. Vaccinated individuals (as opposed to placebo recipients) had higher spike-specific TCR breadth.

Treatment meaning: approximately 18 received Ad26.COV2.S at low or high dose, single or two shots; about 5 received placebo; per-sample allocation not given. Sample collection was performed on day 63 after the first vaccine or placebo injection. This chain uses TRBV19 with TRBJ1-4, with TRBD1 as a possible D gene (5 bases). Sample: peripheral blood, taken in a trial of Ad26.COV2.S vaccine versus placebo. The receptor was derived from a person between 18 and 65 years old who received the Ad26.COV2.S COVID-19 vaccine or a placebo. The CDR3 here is CASSRGPNNEKLFF. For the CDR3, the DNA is TGTGCCAGTAGTAGGGGACCGAATAATGAAAAACTGTTTTTT.